This T cell receptor beta chain was documented in a study of shared clonotypes between healthy human individuals. Study as a whole: Ranging from 18 to 49 in age, donors were a couple of women and a few men.

The count of this clone is one. Naive CD8 isolation took CD45RO-negative cells positively selected for CCR7 and excluded terminally differentiated effector memory CD45RA+ cells. TCRdb's copy holds only in-frame clones and misses some; the assay was immunoSEQ multiplex PCR. The sample consists of more than 2 million clones, roughly 95% of them appearing once. The CDR3 contains 14 residues. Trimming at V came to 2 bases and at J to 2 bases, leaving 3 bases not matched to a gene. Germline V gene lookup returns CDR1 MNHEY and CDR2 SMNVEV (reference sequence). Sequencing was done on a sample of naive CD8+ T cells sorted from blood. This TCR derives from a man between 18 and 29 years old in good health. The chain has TRBV27 and TRBJ2-7; 7 bases map to TRBD1. The CDR3 loop is CASSLEGAPYEQYF. The CDR3 DNA reads as TGTGCCAGCAGTTTAGAGGGGGCCCCCTACGAGCAGTACTTC.